The 30 T cell receptor beta chains below were found in one sample sequenced in a study of shared clonotypes between healthy human individuals. Only in-frame clones appear in the TCRdb table, and some are missing; sequencing was by immunoSEQ multiplex PCR. Of about 520,000 clones in the sample, about 72% are singletons; the top ten hold more than 10%. Sequenced material: PBMCs. These receptors came from a middle-aged woman in good health. Some clones in this sample may be carry-over from other donors' samples.

The chain uses TRBV27 and TRBJ2-5; the D gene is possibly TRBD2 (5 bases). TRBJ2-7 matches the DNA end more closely, so the J call is doubtful. Germline CDR1 MNHEY, CDR2 SMNVEV (reference sequence). The CDR3 runs to 15 residues. This CDR3 reads CASSPDGVNAYEQYF. CDR3 bases: TGTGCCAGCAGTCCCGACGGGGTAAATGCCTACGAGCAGTACTTC.

This clone was detected many times. This chain uses TRBV28 with TRBJ1-4, with D tentatively TRBD1 (5 bases). CDR1 and CDR2 from the germline V gene are MDHEN and SYDVKM. The CDR3 runs 13 residues. The germline V and J ends were trimmed by 1 base and 7 bases, with 7 bases remaining between them. Here the CDR3 DNA reads TGTGCCAGCAGTTTATCGGGGACTGAAAAACTGTTTTTT. Translation gives CASSLSGTEKLFF.

V and J are TRBV6-1 and TRBJ1-2; D is unclear. The CDR3 runs to 17 residues. The germline V gene has CDR1 MNHNS and CDR2 SASEGT. The V end lost 0 bases, the J end lost 1 base, and 15 bases lay between the germline ends. CDR3 sequence: CASSEALLMILNYGYTF. In nucleotides, the CDR3 is TGTGCCAGCAGTGAAGCGCTTCTCATGATACTTAACTATGGCTACACCTTC.

The V call is TRBV28, the J call TRBJ1-4, with D perhaps TRBD1 (6 bases). There are 15 residues in the CDR3. Germline lookup yields CDR1 MDHEN and CDR2 SYDVKM. Trimming pared 5 bases from V and 5 bases from J, leaving 15 bases between. CDR3: CASSATGLGNEKLFF. The CDR3 bases are TGTGCCAGCAGTGCCACAGGGTTGGGGAATGAAAAACTGTTTTTT.

This chain connects TRBV7-6 to TRBJ2-7; either TRBD1 or TRBD2 may fit D (6 bases each). Trimming cost V 5 bases and J 3 bases, with 14 bases left between them. This CDR3 contains 14 residues. Germline V gene data show CDR1 as SGHVS and CDR2 as FNYEAQ. The CDR3 DNA sequence: TGTGCCAGCAGCGCGGGTGAGGGGGGCTACGAGCAGTACTTC. Translating gives CASSAGEGGYEQYF.

The chain uses TRBV7-2 and TRBJ2-2, with 7 nucleotides matching TRBD2. Germline CDR1 and CDR2: SGHTA and FQGNSA. CDR3 size: 16 residues. V was pared by 3 bases and J by 2 bases, with 6 bases of the junction left unmatched. The CDR3 DNA sequence: TGTGCCAGCAGCTTCTCAGCGGGACCTAACACCGGGGAGCTGTTTTTT. Translation gives CASSFSAGPNTGELFF.

The CDR3 DNA sequence: TGTGCCAGCAGCCCCGACACAGATACGCAGTATTTT. It is translated as CASSPDTDTQYF. The chain is built from TRBV7-9 and TRBJ2-3; no definite D call. V was shortened by 5 bases and J by 2 bases, with 5 bases between the two germline ends. The CDR3 covers 12 residues. From germline, CDR1 is SEHNR and CDR2 FQNEAQ (reference sequence).

The genes are TRBV30 and TRBJ2-2; no clear D. Germline V gives CDR1 GTSNPN, CDR2 SVGIG (reference sequence). The CDR3 is 14 residues long. Deletions cut 2 bases from V and 3 bases from J, with 10 bases between. The CDR3 region is CAWSSNDYTGELFF. DNA of the CDR3: TGTGCCTGGAGTTCAAACGACTACACCGGGGAGCTGTTTTTT.

The V and J genes are TRBV19 and TRBJ1-2; D call uncertain. The length of the CDR3 is 14 residues. Per the germline V gene, CDR1 is LNHDA and CDR2 is SQIVND (reference sequence). The V end lost 3 bases, the J end lost 4 bases, and 12 bases lay between the germline ends. CDR3 in DNA: TGTGCCAGTAGTATTGGCGGGGATTTCTATGGCTACACCTTC. Translation gives CASSIGGDFYGYTF.

The chain combines TRBV28 with TRBJ1-1, with 9 bases matching TRBD1. CDR3 length: 16 residues. V gave up 3 bases and J gave up 3 bases; unmatched junction bases: 8. In germline, CDR1 is MDHEN, CDR2 SYDVKM. Here the CDR3 reads CASSFPQGQGYTEAFF. The CDR3 DNA follows: TGTGCCAGCAGTTTCCCCCAGGGACAGGGTTACACTGAAGCTTTCTTT.

The chain uses TRBV4-1 and TRBJ2-1, with TRBD1 matching 11 bases. The CDR3 covers 17 residues. Germline V lookup: CDR1 MGHRA, CDR2 YSYEKL. V was pared by 4 bases and J by 5 bases, with 10 bases of the junction left unmatched. CDR3 sequence reads: CASSLGTGGYENNEQFF. DNA of the CDR3: TGCGCCAGCAGCCTAGGGACAGGGGGATATGAGAACAATGAGCAGTTCTTC.

The V and J genes are TRBV7-3 and TRBJ2-3; the D gene is possibly TRBD2 (6 bases). The length of the CDR3 is 15 residues. V dropped 2 bases and J dropped 1 base, with 10 bases sitting between them. Germline V gene lookup returns CDR1 SGHTA and CDR2 FQGTGA. CDR3 residues: CASSLESSGTDTQYF. For the CDR3, the DNA is TGTGCCAGCAGCTTAGAGTCTAGCGGCACAGATACGCAGTATTTT. The full variable domain, rest sourced from reference TRBV7-3 and TRBJ2-3, is GAGVSQTPSNKVTEKGKYVELRCDPISGHTALYWYRQSLGQGPEFLIYFQGTGAADDSGLPNDRFFAVRPEGSVSTLKIQRTERGDSAVYLCASSLESSGTDTQYFGPGTRLTVL.

This clone was counted many times. The rearrangement links TRBV28 to TRBJ1-5; D may be TRBD1 (6 bases). V was pared by 5 bases and J by 2 bases, with 7 bases between. CDR1 is MDHEN, CDR2 SYDVKM, per germline. The CDR3 has 13 residues. The CDR3 coding sequence is TGTGCCAGCAGTAGACAGGGCAATCAGCCCCAGCATTTT. This translates into CASSRQGNQPQHF.

The chain employs TRBV4-3 and TRBJ2-7, with 7 positions matching TRBD2. CDR1 is LGHNA and CDR2 is YSLEER in the germline V gene. The CDR3 totals 15 residues. With V trimmed by 1 base and J by 2 bases, 5 bases remained unmatched. CDR3 coding DNA: TGCGCCAGCAGCCAAGGCCCAGGGAGGGCCTACGAGCAGTACTTC. Encoded protein: CASSQGPGRAYEQYF.

This chain uses TRBV7-2 with TRBJ2-2, with D perhaps matching TRBD1 (6 bases). The V end lost 6 bases, the J end lost 3 bases, and 14 bases lay between the germline ends. CDR3 length: 15 amino acids. From germline, CDR1 is SGHTA and CDR2 FQGNSA. The CDR3 bases are TGTGCCAGCAGTCCTCAGGGGCCGGACACCGGGGAGCTGTTTTTT. Its protein is CASSPQGPDTGELFF.

This chain connects TRBV29-1 to TRBJ2-1, with 9 bases that match TRBD1. Germline-derived CDR1 and CDR2 are SQVTM and ANQGSEA. The V gene end was trimmed by 0 bases and the J gene end by 9 bases; junction bases not matched to a gene: 9. This CDR3 has 15 amino acids. CDR3 in amino acids: CSVEDGRDRVGEQFF. CDR3 DNA sequence: TGCAGCGTTGAAGATGGCCGGGACAGGGTTGGTGAGCAGTTCTTC.

V usage is TRBV6-5 and J usage is TRBJ2-7; D is unclear. Per germline, CDR1 MNHEY and CDR2 SVGAGI. The CDR3 covers 11 residues. Trimming took off 10 bases at V and 3 bases at J, with 10 bases between the two ends. CDR3: CATKSGYEQYF. The CDR3 DNA is TGTGCCACCAAATCGGGCTACGAGCAGTACTTC.

A few counts support this clone. The rearrangement uses TRBV30 and TRBJ2-3, with 11 bases identical to TRBD2. The germline CDR1 and CDR2 sequences are GTSNPN and SVGIG (reference sequence). The CDR3 has 17 residues. After removal of 1 base from V and 7 bases from J, the junction contained 13 bases not matched to a gene. CDR3 in DNA: TGTGCCTGGAGTGATAGGCCGTCTAGCGGGAGGCGGAATACGCAGTATTTT. It yields the protein CAWSDRPSSGRRNTQYF.

In its sample, this clone was seen a few times. The chain has TRBV7-9 and TRBJ1-2; tentatively, D is TRBD1 (5 bases). CDR3 length: 18 residues. Trimming took 5 bases from V and 3 from J, leaving 25 bases between them. CDR1 SEHNR and CDR2 FQNEAQ come from the germline V gene (reference sequence). The CDR3 region has the DNA TGTGCCAGCAGCCTATATCGGAGGGGCCTACCCTCCGACTATGGCTACACCTTC. Encoded protein: CASSLYRRGLPSDYGYTF.

The chain combines TRBV19 with TRBJ2-2; 7 bases map to TRBD2. CDR3 size: 15 residues. CDR1 is LNHDA, CDR2 SQIVND, per germline (reference sequence). Trimming cost V 8 bases and J 0 bases; bases outside gene matches: 6. The CDR3 loop reads CASGASGTNTGELFF. The CDR3 DNA reads TGTGCCAGTGGGGCTAGCGGTACGAACACCGGGGAGCTGTTTTTT.

The rearrangement joins TRBV30 to TRBJ2-2; 7 bases map to TRBD2. The germline V gene encodes CDR1 GTSNPN and CDR2 SVGIG (reference sequence). V lost 6 bases, J lost 5 bases, and 9 bases stayed unmatched. The CDR3 has 14 amino acids. CDR3 protein: CACFGRLGTGELFF. In nucleotides, the CDR3 is TGTGCCTGCTTCGGGAGGCTGGGGACCGGGGAGCTGTTTTTT.

This clone has more than one count but fewer than ten. V and J are TRBV7-8 and TRBJ2-1; TRBD2 matches 9 bases. CDR3 length: 15 residues. The J segment lost 4 bases and the V segment lost 4 bases, leaving 5 bases of the junction unmatched. Per germline, CDR1 SGHVS and CDR2 FQNEAQ. CDR3 protein: CASSSGTSRYNEQFF. The CDR3 DNA reads TGTGCCAGCAGCTCCGGGACTAGCAGATACAATGAGCAGTTCTTC.

A note on this clone: A far more abundant clone sits one base away, making this likely a read error. Other DNA sequences in this specimen translate into the identical CDR3. This rearrangement joins TRBV4-3 to TRBJ2-3; 9 bases match TRBD1. Germline loops: CDR1 LGHNA, CDR2 YSLEER. The CDR3 is 14 amino acids. CDR3 DNA sequence: TGCGCCAGCAGCCAAGGGACAGGGGTAGATACGCAGTACTTT. Amino acids: CASSQGTGVDTQYF.

The chain is built from TRBV27 and TRBJ1-3, with unresolved D. There are 13 residues in the CDR3. CDR1 is MNHEY, CDR2 SMNVEV, per germline (reference sequence). The ends were cut back, 3 bases at V and 5 bases at J, with 8 bases in the middle. The CDR3 DNA follows: TGTGCCAGCAGTTTTGGGAATCGAAACACCATATATTTT. Translating it yields CASSFGNRNTIYF.

The rearrangement uses TRBV4-2 and TRBJ2-7; 7 nucleotides agree with TRBD2. V was clipped by 1 base and J by 4 bases; unmatched bases: 10. CDR1 LGHNA and CDR2 YNFKEQ come from the germline V gene. The CDR3 spans 16 residues. The CDR3 sequence: CASSQVSPGGDYEQYF. The DNA of the CDR3 is TGTGCCAGCAGCCAAGTTTCCCCTGGGGGGGATTACGAGCAGTACTTC.

This clone was observed a handful of times. This sequence joins TRBV2 and TRBJ1-1; D ambiguous. This CDR3 region has 13 residues. Trimming left V 0 bases short and J 6 bases short, with 8 bases between. Germline V gives CDR1 SNHLY, CDR2 FYNNEI. The CDR3 DNA sequence: TGTGCCAGCAGTGAAGCGCGTCGAGCTGAAGCTTTCTTT. This encodes CASSEARRAEAFF.

V is TRBV28 and J is TRBJ1-5, with unresolved D. Between the trimmed V and J ends, which lost 6 bases and 2 bases, there was a span of 11 bases. From germline, CDR1 is MDHEN and CDR2 SYDVKM. The CDR3 consists of 14 residues. In DNA form, the CDR3 reads TGTGCCAGCAGCCCCGCCCTGGGCAATCAGCCCCAGCATTTT. Protein: CASSPALGNQPQHF.

The chain carries TRBV5-4 and TRBJ2-3, with 7 bases fitting TRBD1. The CDR3 extends over 15 amino acids. The V gene end was trimmed by 1 base and the J gene end by 1 base; junction bases not matched to a gene: 3. CDR1 and CDR2 from the germline V gene are SGHNT and YYREEE (reference sequence). For the CDR3, the DNA is TGTGCCAGCAGCTTGAGAGGACAGGGCACAGATACGCAGTATTTT. Translated: CASSLRGQGTDTQYF.

The V and J genes are TRBV6-5 and TRBJ2-7; 8 bases fit TRBD1. After removal of 5 bases from V and 2 bases from J, the junction contained 5 bases not matched to a gene. The CDR3 totals 14 residues. The V gene's germline CDR1 is MNHEY and CDR2 SVGAGI. The CDR3 nucleotides read TGTGCCAGCAGTGCCCGACAGGGGCCCTACGAGCAGTACTTC. It codes for CASSARQGPYEQYF.

The rearrangement links TRBV25-1 to TRBJ2-2; D unclear. Per germline, CDR1 MGHDK and CDR2 SYGVNS. Trimming took 0 bases from V and 7 from J, leaving 3 bases between them. CDR3 length equals 12 residues. The CDR3 spells CASSEYNGELFF. Written as DNA, the CDR3 is TGTGCCAGCAGTGAATATAACGGGGAGCTGTTTTTT.